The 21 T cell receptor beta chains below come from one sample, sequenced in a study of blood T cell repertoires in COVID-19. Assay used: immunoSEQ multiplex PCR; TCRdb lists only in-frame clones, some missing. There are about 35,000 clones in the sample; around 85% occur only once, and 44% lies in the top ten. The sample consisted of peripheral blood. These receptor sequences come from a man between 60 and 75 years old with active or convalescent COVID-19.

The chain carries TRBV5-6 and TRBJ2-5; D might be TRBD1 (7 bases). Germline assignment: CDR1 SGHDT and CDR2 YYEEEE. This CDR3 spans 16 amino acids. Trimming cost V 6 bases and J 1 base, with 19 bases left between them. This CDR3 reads CASINLRRDSQETQYF. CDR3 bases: TGTGCCAGCATCAACCTCCGGAGGGACAGCCAAGAGACCCAGTACTTC.

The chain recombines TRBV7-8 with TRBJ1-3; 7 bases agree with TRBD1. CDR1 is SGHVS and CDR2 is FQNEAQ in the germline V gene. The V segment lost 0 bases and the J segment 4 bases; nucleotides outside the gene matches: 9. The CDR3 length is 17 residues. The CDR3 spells CASSLALGRGIGNTIYF. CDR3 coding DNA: TGTGCCAGCAGCTTAGCGCTTGGCAGGGGGATCGGAAACACCATATATTTT.

CDR3 region: CATRGTSGRGTGELFF. CDR3 bases: TGTGCCACGAGGGGTACTAGCGGGAGAGGAACCGGGGAGCTGTTTTTT. This rearrangement joins TRBV10-3 to TRBJ2-2; 11 bases line up with TRBD2. In germline, CDR1 is ENHRY, CDR2 SYGVKD. The CDR3 totals 16 residues. The ends lost 10 bases at V and 5 bases at J; junction bases unmatched: 12.

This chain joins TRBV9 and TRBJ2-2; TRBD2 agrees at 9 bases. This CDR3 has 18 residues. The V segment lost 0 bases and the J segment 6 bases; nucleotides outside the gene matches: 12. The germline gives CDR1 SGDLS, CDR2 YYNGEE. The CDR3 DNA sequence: TGTGCCAGCAGCGTAGAAGCGGGAGGCCCCAGGGGTGCCGGGGAGCTGTTTTTT. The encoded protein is CASSVEAGGPRGAGELFF.

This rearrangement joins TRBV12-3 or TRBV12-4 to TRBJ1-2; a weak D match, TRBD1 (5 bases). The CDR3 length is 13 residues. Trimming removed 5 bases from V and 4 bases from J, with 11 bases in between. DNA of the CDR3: TGTGCCAGCAGTCGCACCGGGGGCTATGGCTACACCTTC. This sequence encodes CASSRTGGYGYTF.

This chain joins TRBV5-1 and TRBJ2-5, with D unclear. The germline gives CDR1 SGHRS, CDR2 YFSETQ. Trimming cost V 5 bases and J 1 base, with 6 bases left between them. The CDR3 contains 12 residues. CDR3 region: CASSYSQETQYF. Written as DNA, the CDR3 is TGCGCCAGCAGTTACAGCCAAGAGACCCAGTACTTC.

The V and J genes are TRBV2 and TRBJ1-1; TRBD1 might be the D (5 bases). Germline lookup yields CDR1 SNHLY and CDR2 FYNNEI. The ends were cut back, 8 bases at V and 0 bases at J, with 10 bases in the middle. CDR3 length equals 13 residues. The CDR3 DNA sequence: TGTGCCAGCGAAGGGGCGCTGAACACTGAAGCTTTCTTT. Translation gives CASEGALNTEAFF.

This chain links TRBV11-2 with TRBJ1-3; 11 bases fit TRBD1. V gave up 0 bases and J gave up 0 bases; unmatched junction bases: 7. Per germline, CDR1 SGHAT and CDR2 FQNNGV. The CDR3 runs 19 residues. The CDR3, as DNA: TGTGCCAGCAGCTTAGAACTGGGACAGGGGGACTACTCTGGAAACACCATATATTTT. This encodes CASSLELGQGDYSGNTIYF.

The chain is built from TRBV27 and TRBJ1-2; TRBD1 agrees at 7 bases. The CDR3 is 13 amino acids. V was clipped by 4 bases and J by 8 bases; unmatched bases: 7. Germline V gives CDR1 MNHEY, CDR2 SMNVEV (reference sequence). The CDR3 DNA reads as TGTGCCAGCAGTTATCGGGACAGAGGAGGCTACACCTTC. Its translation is CASSYRDRGGYTF.

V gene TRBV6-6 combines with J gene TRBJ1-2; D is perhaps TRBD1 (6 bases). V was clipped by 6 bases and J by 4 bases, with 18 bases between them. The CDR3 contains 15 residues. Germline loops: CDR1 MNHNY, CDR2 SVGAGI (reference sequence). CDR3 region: CASRSGGAGVYGYTF. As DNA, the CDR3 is TGTGCCAGCAGATCCGGGGGGGCTGGGGTCTATGGCTACACCTTC.

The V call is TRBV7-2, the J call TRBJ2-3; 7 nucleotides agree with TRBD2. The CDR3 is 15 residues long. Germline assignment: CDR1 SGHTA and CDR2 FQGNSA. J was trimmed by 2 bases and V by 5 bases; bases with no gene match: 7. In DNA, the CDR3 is TGTGCCAGCAGCGTACAGACTAGCTACACAGATACGCAGTATTTT. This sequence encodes CASSVQTSYTDTQYF.

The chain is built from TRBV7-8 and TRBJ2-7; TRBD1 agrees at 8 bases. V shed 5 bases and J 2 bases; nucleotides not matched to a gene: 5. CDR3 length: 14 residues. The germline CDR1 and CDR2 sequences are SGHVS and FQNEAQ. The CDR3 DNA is TGTGCCAGCAGCAGGGGACAGGCCCCCTACGAGCAGTACGTC. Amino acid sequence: CASSRGQAPYEQYV.

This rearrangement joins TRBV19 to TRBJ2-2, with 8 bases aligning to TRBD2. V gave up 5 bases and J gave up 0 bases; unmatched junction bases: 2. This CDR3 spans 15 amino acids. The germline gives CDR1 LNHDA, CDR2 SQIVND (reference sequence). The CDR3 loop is CASSLGLANTGELFF. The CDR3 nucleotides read TGTGCCAGTAGTCTGGGACTAGCGAACACCGGGGAGCTGTTTTTT.

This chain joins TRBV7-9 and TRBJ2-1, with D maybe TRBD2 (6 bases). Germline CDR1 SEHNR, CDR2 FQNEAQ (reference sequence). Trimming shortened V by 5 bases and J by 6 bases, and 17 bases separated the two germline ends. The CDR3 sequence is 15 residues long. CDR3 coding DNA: TGTGCCAGCAGCCCGGTCGGGGGTTTCAGCAATGAGCAGTTCTTC. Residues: CASSPVGGFSNEQFF. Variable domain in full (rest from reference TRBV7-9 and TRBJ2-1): DTGVSQNPRHKITKRGQNVTFRCDPISEHNRLYWYRQTLGQGPEFLTYFQNEAQLEKSRLLSDRFSAERPKGSFSTLEIQRTEQGDSAMYLCASSPVGGFSNEQFFGPGTRLTVL.

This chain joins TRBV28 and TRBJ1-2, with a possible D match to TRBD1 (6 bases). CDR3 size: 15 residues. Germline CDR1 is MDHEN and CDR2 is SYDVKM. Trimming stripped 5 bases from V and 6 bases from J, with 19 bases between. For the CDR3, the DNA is TGTGCCAGCAGTCCCTCCGGGACACGCTGGGATGGCTACACCTTC. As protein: CASSPSGTRWDGYTF.

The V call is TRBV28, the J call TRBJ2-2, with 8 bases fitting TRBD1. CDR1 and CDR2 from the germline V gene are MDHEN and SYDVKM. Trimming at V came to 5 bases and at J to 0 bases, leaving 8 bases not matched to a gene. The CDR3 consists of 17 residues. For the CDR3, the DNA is TGTGCCAGCAGTGGGACAGGCCTACCCGCGAACACCGGGGAGCTGTTTTTT. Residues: CASSGTGLPANTGELFF.

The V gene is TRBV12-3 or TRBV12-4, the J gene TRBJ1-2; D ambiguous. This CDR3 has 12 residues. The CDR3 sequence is CGTGDTNYGYTF. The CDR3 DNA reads TGTGGGACTGGAGACACTAACTATGGCTACACCTTC.

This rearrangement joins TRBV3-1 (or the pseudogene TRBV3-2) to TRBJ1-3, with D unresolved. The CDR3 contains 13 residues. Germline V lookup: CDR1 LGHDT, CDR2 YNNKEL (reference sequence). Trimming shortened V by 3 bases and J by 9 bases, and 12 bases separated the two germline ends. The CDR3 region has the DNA TGTGCCAGCAGCCATCTCAGAGGGAGCACCATATATTTT. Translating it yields CASSHLRGSTIYF.

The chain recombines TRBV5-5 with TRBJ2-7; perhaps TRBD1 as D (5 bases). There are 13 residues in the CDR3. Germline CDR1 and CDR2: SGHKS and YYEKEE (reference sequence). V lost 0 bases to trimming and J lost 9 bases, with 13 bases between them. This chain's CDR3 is CASSLEWGTAQYV. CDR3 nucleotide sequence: TGTGCCAGCAGCTTGGAGTGGGGCACGGCGCAGTACGTC.

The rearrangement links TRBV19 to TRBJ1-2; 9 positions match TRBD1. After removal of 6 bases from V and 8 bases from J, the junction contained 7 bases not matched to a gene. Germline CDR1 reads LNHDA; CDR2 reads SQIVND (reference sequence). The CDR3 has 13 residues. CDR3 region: CASRGQGIDGYTF. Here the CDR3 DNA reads TGTGCCAGTAGGGGACAGGGTATCGACGGCTACACCTTC.

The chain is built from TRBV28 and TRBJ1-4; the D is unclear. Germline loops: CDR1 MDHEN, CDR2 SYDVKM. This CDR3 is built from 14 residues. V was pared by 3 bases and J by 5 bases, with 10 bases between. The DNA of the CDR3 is TGTGCCAGCAGTTTCTTTGAGGGAAATGAAAAACTGTTTTTT. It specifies CASSFFEGNEKLFF.